The subject of this entry is one T cell receptor (beta chain). TCR beta VDJ and CDR3 were profiled, and genomic DNA was the template. TCRdb passed the reads through MiXCR, listing each CDR3 protein once. Of about 48,000 distinct CDR3 sequences in the sample, about 78% are singletons; the top ten hold about a third. The entry originates in a study of CD8+CD57+ T cells in acquired aplastic anemia. Study summary: Sorting CD4+ and CD8+ cells gave DNA averaging 3.2 ug.

The CDR3 runs to 13 residues. Germline V gives CDR1 SNHLY, CDR2 FYNNEI. The V end lost 10 bases, the J end lost 0 bases, and 12 bases lay between the germline ends. This chain links TRBV2 with TRBJ1-1; D might be TRBD1 (6 bases). The sample consisted of sorted CD4+, CD8+, or CD8+CD57+ T cells (not recorded which) from PBMCs. The sequence was collected from a human donor in good health, serving as a control. In DNA form, the CDR3 reads TGTGCCACGACAGGTGCCATGAACACTGAAGCTTTCTTT. Its translation is CATTGAMNTEAFF.